One sample yielded the 8 T cell receptor beta chains listed below, sequenced in a study of low-dose radiotherapy and immunotherapy resistance in tumors. Primers targeting TRAV and TRBV primed first-strand cDNA, covering alpha and beta chains. Amplification, which lasted about 20 PCR cycles, used a constant-region primer and V-primer adapter to amplify TCRs. TCRdb passed the reads through MiXCR, listing each CDR3 protein once. The sample records fewer than 110,000 distinct CDR3 sequences, more than 20% being singletons. Time point in this sample: after trial treatment. The treatment: LDRT plus nivolumab, ipilimumab, low-dose cyclophosphamide and aspirin (RACIN trial). The material sequenced was PBMCs, taken after low-dose radiotherapy plus immunotherapy. Receptor source: a male donor with prostate cancer.

This clonotype occurred many times. The germline gene is not matched at one end of the junction; a read error may be the cause. The rearrangement links TRBV7-7 to TRBJ2-2; D is unresolved. CDR1 and CDR2 (germline): SSHAT, FNYEAQ (reference sequence). The CDR3 length is 14 residues. The CDR3 bases are TGTGCTAGCAGCCCCTCCCGAAACACCGGGGAGCTGTTTTTT. It translates to CASSPSRNTGELFF.

The rearrangement joins TRBV13 to TRBJ2-1, with 8 positions matching TRBD1. The CDR3 extends over 16 amino acids. In germline, CDR1 is PRHDT, CDR2 FYEKMQ (reference sequence). V was pared by 5 bases and J by 0 bases, with 6 bases of the junction left unmatched. The CDR3 region is CASSPRQGSSYNEQFF. The CDR3 bases are TGTGCCAGCAGCCCGCGACAGGGGAGCTCCTACAATGAGCAGTTCTTC.

This clonotype was observed at least ten times. The chain has TRBV5-1 and TRBJ2-1; D is uncertain. CDR1 is SGHRS and CDR2 is YFSETQ in the germline V gene. V gave up 4 bases and J gave up 1 base, with 12 bases separating them. This CDR3 has 15 residues. CDR3 in DNA: TGCGCCAGCAGCGTCGGCACAGTTTCCTACAATGAGCAGTTCTTC. This translates into CASSVGTVSYNEQFF.

This clonotype was seen many times. V and J are TRBV3-1 and TRBJ1-5; D not resolved. V was pared by 3 bases and J by 2 bases, with 8 bases between. The CDR3 covers 14 residues. CDR1 and CDR2 from the germline V gene are LGHDT and YNNKEL (reference sequence). CDR3 residues: CASSQGRGNQPQHF. In DNA form, the CDR3 reads TGTGCCAGCAGCCAGGGGAGGGGCAATCAGCCCCAGCATTTT.

Concerning this clonotype: A read error is likely here: a far larger clone is one base away. The chain links TRBV10-3 to TRBJ2-7; TRBD1 aligns across 12 bases. This CDR3 comprises 15 residues. The junction had 10 bases not matched to a gene; V was cut back by 6 bases and J by 7 bases. The germline CDR1 and CDR2 sequences are ENHRY and SYGVKD. CDR3 region: CAIREGQGAGNEQYF. CDR3 nucleotides: TGTGCCATCAGGGAGGGACAGGGGGCGGGTAATGAGCAGTACTTC.

Note on this clonotype: This likely stems from a read error, as it lies one base from a far larger clone. The J gene is TRBJ2-3, the V gene TRBV7-8; 11 nucleotides line up with TRBD2. Germline CDR1 reads SGHVS; CDR2 reads FQNEAQ. The CDR3 runs 13 residues. The DNA for the CDR3 is TGTGCCAGCAGTGAAAAACTAGCGGGGGTGACAGTTTTT. Amino acid sequence: CASSEKLAGVTVF. Full variable domain (missing parts from reference TRBV7-8 and TRBJ2-3): GAGVSQSPRYKVAKRGQDVALRCDPISGHVSLFWYQQALGQGPEFLTYFQNEAQLDKSGLPSDRFFAERPEGSVSTLKIQRTQQEDSAVYLCASSEKLAGVTVFGPGTRLTVL.

This clonotype was seen many times. The gene calls are TRBV7-2 and TRBJ1-5; no clear D. V dropped 5 bases and J dropped 5 bases, with 16 bases sitting between them. Germline CDR1 and CDR2: SGHTA and FQGNSA. The CDR3 runs 15 residues. CDR3 residues: CASSPHGEDDQPQHF. CDR3 in DNA: TGTGCCAGCAGCCCCCACGGGGAGGACGATCAGCCCCAGCATTTT.

With respect to this clonotype: Since a much larger clone is just one base distant, this may be a read error. The rearrangement uses TRBV20-1 and TRBJ2-3, with TRBD1 as a possible D gene (6 bases). From germline, CDR1 is DFQATT and CDR2 SNEGSKA (reference sequence). The length of the CDR3 is 12 residues. CDR3 coding DNA: TGCAGTGCTGGGACACTCACAGATACGCATTATTTT. It specifies CSAGTLTDTHYF.